Listed below are T cell receptor beta chains from one sample, sequenced in a study of cytomegalovirus exposure and HLA in healthy donors. The assay was immunoSEQ multiplex PCR, and TCRdb's table has in-frame clones only and misses some. The sample shows more than 100,000 clones, 75% to 90% of them seen only once. The specimen was PBMCs. These receptors were taken from a man in his forties in good health and CMV-seronegative. Both conserved end residues are part of each CDR3. D genes are given only for firm matches. Clone size, where shown, is once, few, many, or a class for clones that have expanded.

v_call: TRBV30; clone_size: once; j_call: TRBJ2-2; d_call: TRBD1; cdr3_nt: TGTGCTCTACGACAGGGATCGAACACCGGGGAGCTGTTTTTT; cdr3_aa: CALRQGSNTGELFF
v_call: TRBV28; clone_size: -; j_call: TRBJ1-5; d_call: -; cdr3_nt: TGTGCCAGCAGTCCTCTCGGGGAGGGGGATCAGCCCCAGCATTTT; cdr3_aa: CASSPLGEGDQPQHF
v_call: TRBV5-4; clone_size: -; j_call: TRBJ2-5; d_call: TRBD2; cdr3_nt: TGTGCCAGCAGCTTCGGACTAGCGGGCCAAGAGACCCAGTACTTC; cdr3_aa: CASSFGLAGQETQYF
v_call: TRBV27; clone_size: -; j_call: TRBJ1-4; d_call: TRBD1; cdr3_nt: TGTGCCAGCAGTCGAGGACAGGGCGAAAAACTGTTTTTT; cdr3_aa: CASSRGQGEKLFF
v_call: TRBV25-1; clone_size: -; j_call: TRBJ1-2; d_call: -; cdr3_nt: TGTGCCAGCAGTCTCTTCGGCTATGGCTACACCTTC; cdr3_aa: CASSLFGYGYTF
v_call: TRBV7-3; clone_size: -; j_call: TRBJ1-2; d_call: TRBD1; cdr3_nt: TGTGCCAGCAGCCCCTCCGGGACAGGGGCATATGGCTACACCTTC; cdr3_aa: CASSPSGTGAYGYTF
v_call: TRBV10-3; clone_size: few; j_call: TRBJ2-3; d_call: -; cdr3_nt: TGTGCCATCACAGGGTCCGGGTCAGATACGCAGTATTTT; cdr3_aa: CAITGSGSDTQYF
v_call: TRBV4-1; clone_size: -; j_call: TRBJ2-2; d_call: -; cdr3_nt: TGCGCCAGCAGCCAAGGGGCCCCAAACACCGGGGAGCTGTTTTTT; cdr3_aa: CASSQGAPNTGELFF
v_call: TRBV28; clone_size: -; j_call: TRBJ1-5; d_call: -; cdr3_nt: TGTGCCAGCAGCTACAACTCGGGGATGAGGAATCAGCCCCAGCATTTT; cdr3_aa: CASSYNSGMRNQPQHF
v_call: TRBV7-2; clone_size: -; j_call: TRBJ2-7; d_call: -; cdr3_nt: TGTGCCAGCAGGGAGGGGGCAGCAGCTCATTACGAGCAGTACTTC; cdr3_aa: CASREGAAAHYEQYF
v_call: TRBV5-4; clone_size: -; j_call: TRBJ2-7; d_call: -; cdr3_nt: TGTGCCAGCAGCACGGTACCCACAGTTTACGAGCAGTACTTC; cdr3_aa: CASSTVPTVYEQYF
v_call: TRBV28; clone_size: -; j_call: TRBJ2-3; d_call: TRBD1; cdr3_nt: TGTGCCAGCGGCCGGGACAGGGGTCCAGATACGCAGTATTTT; cdr3_aa: CASGRDRGPDTQYF
v_call: TRBV5-1; clone_size: -; j_call: TRBJ2-5; d_call: -; cdr3_nt: TGCGCCAGCAGTTTAGGTAGCGACCAAGAGACCCAGTACTTC; cdr3_aa: CASSLGSDQETQYF
v_call: TRBV7-2; clone_size: -; j_call: TRBJ2-2; d_call: TRBD1; cdr3_nt: TGTGCCAGCAGCCTAAGACAGGGAATAAGCACCGGGGAGCTGTTTTTT; cdr3_aa: CASSLRQGISTGELFF
v_call: TRBV7-8; clone_size: few; j_call: TRBJ2-3; d_call: TRBD2; cdr3_nt: TGTGCCAGCAGCTTGCCTAGCGGGCCCACAGATACGCAGTATTTT; cdr3_aa: CASSLPSGPTDTQYF
v_call: TRBV5-8; clone_size: -; j_call: TRBJ1-4; d_call: -; cdr3_nt: TGTGCCAGCAGCCGAGGACAGAAGAATGAAAAACTGTTTTTT; cdr3_aa: CASSRGQKNEKLFF
v_call: TRBV5-4; clone_size: -; j_call: TRBJ1-2; d_call: -; cdr3_nt: TGTGCCAGCAGCTTGGGCGGGGACCGGTGGGGCTACACCTTC; cdr3_aa: CASSLGGDRWGYTF
v_call: TRBV5-4; clone_size: once; j_call: TRBJ2-1; d_call: TRBD1; cdr3_nt: TGTGCCAGCAGCTTGGGGACAGGGGGCGCGTATGAGCAGTTCTTC; cdr3_aa: CASSLGTGGAYEQFF
v_call: TRBV11-2; clone_size: -; j_call: TRBJ2-3; d_call: -; cdr3_nt: TGTGCCAGCAGCTTAGCTCAGGGGTCAGATACGCAGTATTTT; cdr3_aa: CASSLAQGSDTQYF
v_call: TRBV27; clone_size: -; j_call: TRBJ1-6; d_call: TRBD1; cdr3_nt: TGTGCCAGCAGTTTTTCGACAGGGGGCTTTTCACCCCTCCACTTT; cdr3_aa: CASSFSTGGFSPLHF
v_call: TRBV30; clone_size: -; j_call: TRBJ1-2; d_call: -; cdr3_nt: TGTGCCTGGAGTGTGGAAGCGACCTATGGCTACACCTTC; cdr3_aa: CAWSVEATYGYTF
v_call: TRBV5-4; clone_size: -; j_call: TRBJ1-2; d_call: -; cdr3_nt: TGTGCCAGCAGCTTGAGTAGGGGCGGCTATGGCTACACCTTC; cdr3_aa: CASSLSRGGYGYTF
v_call: TRBV14; clone_size: -; j_call: TRBJ1-3; d_call: -; cdr3_nt: TGTGCCAGCAGCCACATACAGGGATCCGGAAACACCATATATTTT; cdr3_aa: CASSHIQGSGNTIYF
v_call: TRBV2; clone_size: -; j_call: TRBJ2-1; d_call: -; cdr3_nt: TGTGCCAGCAGCGCAGACAATGAGCAGTTCTTC; cdr3_aa: CASSADNEQFF
v_call: TRBV5-1; clone_size: -; j_call: TRBJ2-3; d_call: TRBD1; cdr3_nt: TGCGCCAGCAGCTTCACAGGGGGCGAAGCAGATACGCAGTATTTT; cdr3_aa: CASSFTGGEADTQYF
v_call: TRBV28; clone_size: -; j_call: TRBJ2-7; d_call: TRBD1; cdr3_nt: TGTGCCAGCAGGCCAACAGGGGTCTCCTACGAGCAGTACTTC; cdr3_aa: CASRPTGVSYEQYF
v_call: TRBV9; clone_size: once; j_call: TRBJ1-1; d_call: TRBD1; cdr3_nt: TGTGCCAGCAGCGTTCAGACAGGGTACACTGAAGCTTTCTTT; cdr3_aa: CASSVQTGYTEAFF
v_call: TRBV6-5; clone_size: -; j_call: TRBJ2-7; d_call: TRBD1; cdr3_nt: TGTGCCAGCAGTTACCCAGGGGGATCCGAGCAGTACTTC; cdr3_aa: CASSYPGGSEQYF
v_call: TRBV29-1; clone_size: -; j_call: TRBJ1-1; d_call: -; cdr3_nt: TGCAGCGCCGCCGGGGGGCGGCCAATGAACACTGAAGCTTTCTTT; cdr3_aa: CSAAGGRPMNTEAFF
v_call: TRBV27; clone_size: -; j_call: TRBJ1-5; d_call: TRBD1; cdr3_nt: TGTGCCAGCAGTTTATCAGGTTGGGACAGGGTCGGCAATCAGCCCCAGCATTTT; cdr3_aa: CASSLSGWDRVGNQPQHF
v_call: TRBV15; clone_size: -; j_call: TRBJ2-7; d_call: TRBD1; cdr3_nt: TGTGCCACCAGCCCATACCGGGACAGGGGATTCTACGAGCAGTACTTC; cdr3_aa: CATSPYRDRGFYEQYF
v_call: TRBV6-4; clone_size: -; j_call: TRBJ1-1; d_call: -; cdr3_nt: TGTGCCAGCACCCCTGAGGAGGGTTCCACTGAAGCTTTCTTT; cdr3_aa: CASTPEEGSTEAFF
v_call: TRBV5-1; clone_size: -; j_call: TRBJ2-7; d_call: -; cdr3_nt: TGCGCCAGCAGATATGGGGGGTCAGACGAGCAGTACTTC; cdr3_aa: CASRYGGSDEQYF
v_call: TRBV2; clone_size: -; j_call: TRBJ2-7; d_call: -; cdr3_nt: TGTGCCAGCACGATGGACACCCGCTCCTACGAGCAGTACTTC; cdr3_aa: CASTMDTRSYEQYF
v_call: TRBV6-5; clone_size: -; j_call: TRBJ2-1; d_call: -; cdr3_nt: TGTGCCAGCAGACTACAGGGTGGGTCCTACAATGAGCAGTTCTTC; cdr3_aa: CASRLQGGSYNEQFF